A few counts support the clone carrying this T cell receptor (beta chain). Its specificity is not known. Germline V gene data show CDR1 as MNHEY and CDR2 as SVGAGI. V trimming: 6 bases; J trimming: 1 base; junction bases outside the gene matches: 11. The CDR3 is 16 residues long. This sample was taken from a study of T-cell reconstitution after alpha-beta-depleted transplantation in children. Study-wide results and caveats: It was reported that alpha-beta T cells came from several hundred expanded graft clones (about two months after transplant). Newly produced T cells mostly accounted for T-cell counts and diversity one year post-transplant. From surviving recipient T cells and thymic progenitors came the high day-60 TCRbeta diversity observed in some patients.

Preparation of the TCRbeta library involved a method that used unique molecular identifiers. Using its own MiXCR run on the PCR reads, TCRdb lists one record per CDR3 protein. The sample carries about 1,000,000 distinct CDR3 sequences, about 29% recorded once. The chain uses TRBV6-5 and TRBJ1-1, with 7 bases lining up with TRBD1. This receptor was obtained from a boy in the first two years of life who had a stem cell transplant for SCID, so the T cells may come from the graft donor. The sequenced sample was PBMCs, mostly from graft donor cells, obtained 360 days after TCRalphabeta/CD19-depleted stem cell transplant. In DNA form, the CDR3 reads TGTGCCAGCAGCCCCTCGGGCAGGGGGGCGAACACTGAAGCTTTCTTT. This codes for CASSPSGRGANTEAFF.